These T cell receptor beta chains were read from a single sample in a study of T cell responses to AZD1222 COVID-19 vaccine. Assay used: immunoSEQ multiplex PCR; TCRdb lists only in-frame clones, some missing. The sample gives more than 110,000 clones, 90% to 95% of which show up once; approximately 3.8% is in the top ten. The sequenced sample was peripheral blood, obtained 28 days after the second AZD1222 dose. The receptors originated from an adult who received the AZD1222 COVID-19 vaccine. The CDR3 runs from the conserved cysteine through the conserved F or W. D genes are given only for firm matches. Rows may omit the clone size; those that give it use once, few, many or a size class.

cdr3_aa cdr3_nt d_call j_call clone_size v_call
CASSLNRGVAFF TGTGCCAGCAGCTTAAATCGGGGTGTGGCTTTCTTT NA TRBJ1-1 NA TRBV13
CASSLSTSPEAFF TGTGCCAGTAGCTTAAGTACCTCCCCTGAAGCTTTCTTT NA TRBJ1-1 NA TRBV11-2
CASSQHQSGYGYTF TGTGCCAGCAGCCAACACCAGTCGGGCTATGGCTACACCTTC NA TRBJ1-2 NA TRBV3-1/TRBV3-2
CASSGSVTQYF TGTGCCAGCAGTGGGAGTGTTACGCAGTATTTT NA TRBJ2-3 NA TRBV25-1
CASSLDRLWDSPLHF TGCGCCAGCAGCTTGGATAGGCTCTGGGATTCACCCCTCCACTTT NA TRBJ1-6 NA TRBV5-1
CASSLDRGGKLFF TGTGCCAGCAGCTTGGACAGGGGGGGAAAACTGTTTTTT TRBD1 TRBJ1-4 few TRBV7-2
CASSLSRFSYEQYF TGTGCCAGCAGTTTATCCAGGTTCTCCTACGAGCAGTACTTC NA TRBJ2-7 NA TRBV27
CASSLGVGGSEAFF TGTGCCAGCAGCTTGGGGGTAGGGGGATCTGAAGCTTTCTTT NA TRBJ1-1 NA TRBV5-6
CASSSPPSGGTEAFF TGTGCCAGCAGCTCACCCCCGTCGGGGGGCACTGAAGCTTTCTTT NA TRBJ1-1 NA TRBV7-9
CASSLEGVDGYTF TGTGCCAGCAGCTTAGAGGGGGTGGATGGCTACACCTTC NA TRBJ1-2 NA TRBV7-2
CASRTGNTGELFF TGTGCCAGCAGAACAGGGAACACCGGGGAGCTGTTTTTT NA TRBJ2-2 NA TRBV28
CASSVEGGSGNTIYF TGTGCCAGCAGCGTAGAAGGGGGCTCTGGAAACACCATATATTTT NA TRBJ1-3 NA TRBV9
CASSVGYGSNQPQHF TGTGCCAGCAGCGTAGGGTACGGCAGCAATCAGCCCCAGCATTTT NA TRBJ1-5 once TRBV9
CASSLVGGYQPQHF TGTGCCAGCAGCTTAGTTGGGGGGTATCAGCCCCAGCATTTT NA TRBJ1-5 NA TRBV7-6
CASSRKTSSYNSPLHF TGTGCCAGCAGTCGAAAAACCAGCTCCTATAATTCACCCCTCCACTTT NA TRBJ1-6 NA TRBV28
CASNTGGNTGELFF TGTGCCAGCAATACAGGGGGGAACACCGGGGAGCTGTTTTTT TRBD1 TRBJ2-2 NA TRBV9
CASSDYSTMGNEQFF TGTGCCAGCAGTGACTATTCAACTATGGGAAATGAGCAGTTCTTC NA TRBJ2-1 NA TRBV25-1
CASSGVGGYTF TGTGCCAGCAGTGGAGTTGGCGGCTACACCTTC NA TRBJ1-2 NA TRBV2
CASSLGGGTGVDTQYF TGTGCTAGCAGCTTAGGAGGCGGGACAGGGGTGGATACGCAGTATTTT TRBD1 TRBJ2-3 NA TRBV7-7
CSVEEVDYGYTF TGCAGCGTTGAAGAAGTGGACTATGGCTACACCTTC NA TRBJ1-2 NA TRBV29-1
CASSVGGQGSAFF TGTGCCAGCAGCGTAGGGGGACAGGGGAGTGCTTTCTTT TRBD1 TRBJ1-1 NA TRBV14
CASSPRPANTEAFF TGTGCCAGCAGTCCCCGCCCTGCCAACACTGAAGCTTTCTTT NA TRBJ1-1 NA TRBV27
CASSLASGRSYGYTF TGTGCCAGCAGCTTAGCTTCGGGACGGTCCTATGGCTACACCTTC NA TRBJ1-2 NA TRBV7-2
CASSHRDRRQKSYNEQFF TGTGCCAGCAGCCATCGGGACCGAAGGCAGAAGTCCTACAATGAGCAGTTCTTC NA TRBJ2-1 NA TRBV3-1/TRBV3-2
CASSQHRLSSGANVLTF TGTGCCAGCAGCCAGCACCGACTGAGCTCTGGGGCCAACGTCCTGACTTTC NA TRBJ2-6 NA TRBV14
CASSPETGGNTEAFF TGTGCCAGCTCACCAGAGACAGGGGGGAACACTGAAGCTTTCTTT TRBD1 TRBJ1-1 NA TRBV18
CASSPRQTNQPQHF TGTGCCAGCTCCCCCAGACAGACCAATCAGCCCCAGCATTTT NA TRBJ1-5 once TRBV18
CSANREAVQYF TGCAGTGCAAACAGGGAGGCGGTCCAGTACTTC NA TRBJ2-5 NA TRBV20-1
CASLAGGGVNTEAFF TGTGCCAGCCTAGCCGGGGGTGGGGTGAACACTGAAGCTTTCTTT NA TRBJ1-1 NA TRBV5-6
CASSEGRRYGYTF TGTGCCAGCAGTGAAGGGCGACGCTATGGCTACACCTTC NA TRBJ1-2 few TRBV2
CATSRDPSSSGNTIYF TGTGCCACCAGCAGAGATCCGTCGAGCTCTGGAAACACCATATATTTT NA TRBJ1-3 NA TRBV15
CASSRGGSGYTF TGTGCCAGCAGTCGGGGAGGGAGCGGCTACACCTTC NA TRBJ1-2 NA TRBV25-1
CSVGPGTYNYGYTF TGCAGCGTCGGTCCCGGGACATATAACTATGGCTACACCTTC NA TRBJ1-2 NA TRBV29-1
CAWSAPDSSNQPQHF TGTGCCTGGAGCGCCCCGGACAGTAGCAATCAGCCCCAGCATTTT NA TRBJ1-5 NA TRBV30
CASASQGAMNTEAFF TGTGCCAGCGCTTCGCAGGGGGCCATGAACACTGAAGCTTTCTTT TRBD1 TRBJ1-1 NA TRBV11-2
CASSVGSAGTGIISSGNTIYF TGTGCCAGCAGCGTAGGATCAGCCGGGACAGGGATTATTTCGTCTGGAAACACCATATATTTT TRBD1 TRBJ1-3 NA TRBV9
CASRLAGPHNEQFF TGCGCCAGCAGACTAGCGGGACCCCACAATGAGCAGTTCTTC TRBD2 TRBJ2-1 NA TRBV5-1
CASSQDRLNTGELFF TGCGCCAGCAGCCAAGATCGCCTAAACACCGGGGAGCTGTTTTTT NA TRBJ2-2 NA TRBV4-3